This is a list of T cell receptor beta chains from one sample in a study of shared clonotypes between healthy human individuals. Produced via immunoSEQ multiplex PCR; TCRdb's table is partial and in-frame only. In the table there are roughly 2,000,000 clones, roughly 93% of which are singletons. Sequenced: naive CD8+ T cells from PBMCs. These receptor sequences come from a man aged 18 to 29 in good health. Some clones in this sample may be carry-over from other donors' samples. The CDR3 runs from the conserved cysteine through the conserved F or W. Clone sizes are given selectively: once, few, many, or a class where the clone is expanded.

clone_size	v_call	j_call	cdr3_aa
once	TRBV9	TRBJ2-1	CASSGTSGFHNEQFF
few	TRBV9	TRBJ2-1	CASSVDGLPSSYNEQFF
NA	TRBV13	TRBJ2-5	CASRIWGGNQETQYF
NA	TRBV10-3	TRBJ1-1	CAISESHLVGGENTEAFF
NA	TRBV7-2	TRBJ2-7	CASSPQGEGPGKQYF
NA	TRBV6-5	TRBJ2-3	CASSNRPRSTDTQYF
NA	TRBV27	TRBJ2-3	CASSLRLETTDTQYF
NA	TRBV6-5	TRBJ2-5	CASSLLLDEETQYF
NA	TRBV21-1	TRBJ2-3	CASSTNGTRSPDTQYF
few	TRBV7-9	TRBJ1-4	CASSFNEKLFF
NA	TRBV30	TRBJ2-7	CAWGLLTSSYEQYF
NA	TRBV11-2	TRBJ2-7	CASSLGEQYF
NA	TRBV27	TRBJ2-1	CASSLAGLSNNEQFF
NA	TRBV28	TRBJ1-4	CASSLRTPLFRLRQGEKLFF
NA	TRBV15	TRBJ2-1	CATSRGRGSYNEQFF
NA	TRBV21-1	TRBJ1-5	CASSKGAGGRNQPQHF
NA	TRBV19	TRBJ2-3	CASSIRLWREGADTQYF
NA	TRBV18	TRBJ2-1	CASSPELGWGSNEQFF
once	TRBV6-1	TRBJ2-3	CASSENKWLEASTDTQYF
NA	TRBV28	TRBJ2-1	CASSSAGVSGTGHNEQFF
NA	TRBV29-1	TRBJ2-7	CSVVAGGPYEQYF
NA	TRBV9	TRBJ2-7	CASSVEGRESYEQYF
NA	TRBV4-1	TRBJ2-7	CASSQLTGEQYF
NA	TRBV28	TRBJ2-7	CASSLTQDYEQYF
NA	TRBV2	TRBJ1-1	CASSERDSMNTEAFF
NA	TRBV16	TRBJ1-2	CASSQEHPVGSNYGYTF
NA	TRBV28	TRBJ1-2	CASSSSRGHNYGYTF
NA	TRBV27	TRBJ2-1	CASSFLSGRSINEQFF
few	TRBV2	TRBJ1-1	CARFRDTENTEAFF
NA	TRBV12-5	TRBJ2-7	CASGLVLTANSYEQYF
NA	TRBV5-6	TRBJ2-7	CASSLGGQGSYEQYF
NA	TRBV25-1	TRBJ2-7	CASSQGYEQYF
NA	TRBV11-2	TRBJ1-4	CASSLGRYSNEKLFF
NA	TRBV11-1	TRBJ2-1	CASSPPEGSSYNEQFF
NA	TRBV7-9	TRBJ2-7	CASSLGGLSDYEQYF
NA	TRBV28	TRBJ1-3	CASSLMGSGGHSGNTIYF
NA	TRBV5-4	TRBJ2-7	CASSLGDISYEQYF
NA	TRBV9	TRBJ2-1	CASSVVGGSYNEQFF